The rows below give T cell receptor beta chains drawn from one sample of a study of blood T cell repertoires in COVID-19. The protocol was immunoSEQ multiplex PCR, while the TCRdb copy is restricted to in-frame clones and leaves out a portion. The table lists around 97,000 clones, around 87% of them singletons. The sample taken for sequencing was peripheral blood. Receptors were obtained from a human donor in a cohort sampled during active COVID-19. Each CDR3 is given with its conserved first and last residue. The D gene is left open where the match is weak. Size is omitted from some rows. Given values are once, few, many or a class for expanded clones.

15	TRBD1	.	TRBV28	TRBJ2-5	TGTGCCAGCAGTGACACCTCCGGGACAGGAGAGACCCAGTACTTC	CASSDTSGTGETQYF
16	TRBD1	once	TRBV27	TRBJ2-1	TGTGCCAGCAGTTTATCGACAGGGGGAGTCTACAATGAGCAGTTCTTC	CASSLSTGGVYNEQFF
12	.	.	TRBV7-2	TRBJ1-2	TGTGCCAGCAGCTTCAGAAACTATGGCTACACCTTC	CASSFRNYGYTF
15	TRBD1	.	TRBV6-6	TRBJ1-5	TGTGCCAGCAGTCGGGGACAGGGGGGCAATCAGCCCCAGCATTTT	CASSRGQGGNQPQHF
13	.	.	TRBV3-1/TRBV3-2	TRBJ1-4	TGTGCCAGCAGCCCCACCGGTAATGAAAAACTGTTTTTT	CASSPTGNEKLFF
14	.	.	TRBV6-5	TRBJ2-3	TGTGCCAGCCGAACAGCGGCGTGGATCGATACGCAGTATTTT	CASRTAAWIDTQYF
15	TRBD2	.	TRBV2	TRBJ2-5	TGTGCCAGCGGGCCTCTAGCGGCGGCCGTTGAGACCCAGTACTTC	CASGPLAAAVETQYF
15	TRBD1	.	TRBV5-1	TRBJ2-2	TGCGCCAGCAGCGAGAGGGACAGAAACACCGGGGAGCTGTTTTTT	CASSERDRNTGELFF
14	TRBD2	.	TRBV19	TRBJ2-1	TGTGCCAGTAGCTGGCGGGGGATCTACAATGAGCAGTTCTTC	CASSWRGIYNEQFF
16	TRBD1	.	TRBV15	TRBJ1-1	TGTGCCACCAGCAGAGATTACGACAGGGGCTTAGTTGAAGCTTTCTTT	CATSRDYDRGLVEAFF
16	.	.	TRBV6-5	TRBJ2-1	TGTGCCAGCAGTTCCACCAGCGTGGTGTCCTACAATGAGCAGTTCTTC	CASSSTSVVSYNEQFF
18	TRBD1	.	TRBV19	TRBJ1-2	TGTGCCAGTAGTCCCGGGACAGGGATCTCTCGGAGGGGCTATGGCTACACCTTC	CASSPGTGISRRGYGYTF
15	TRBD1	.	TRBV19	TRBJ2-1	TGTGCCAGTAGTATCCCCGCAGGGGGCCAGGATGAGCAGTTCTTC	CASSIPAGGQDEQFF